The present T cell receptor beta chain was sequenced within a study of PD-L1 blockade in urothelial cancer (TCRdb year 2017). General notes on the study: Every patient began therapy at some point between 2013 and 2015 and was given atezolizumab 1,200 mg intravenously every 3 weeks. Whole exome sequencing and RNA sequencing of pretreatment tumors were performed alongside TCR sequencing in the same patients. Pretreatment tumor samples, along with matched peripheral blood serially collected before and after atezolizumab treatment, were subjected to TCR sequencing. Progression-free survival longer than 6 months counted as durable clinical benefit, and TCR features were additionally tested against both progression-free and overall survival. Patients had an ECOG performance status of 0 or 1 and had received between 0 and 3 prior chemotherapy regimens. About 85% of the roughly 29 patients were identified as males with urothelial cancer of bladder origin, and a prior smoking history was reported by 18 of 29 patients. Blood samples were analyzed at two time points: 3 weeks after treatment start (second dose) and 6 weeks after treatment start. An exploratory multi-omic analysis was conducted of the somatic, immune and clinical correlates of response to PD-L1 blockade with atezolizumab in urothelial cancer. About 10 patients reached durable clinical benefit, while some 21 patients did not. Pretreatment blood TCR-seq was available for 27 to 30 patients, at least one posttreatment blood collection was obtained for 25 or so patients, and tumor TCR-seq was available for 25 or so patients. Blood samples yielded a median of roughly 150,000 T cells and around 80,000 unique TCRs, with median clonality roughly 0.085.

Beyond this particular receptor, the publication reports: Among patients with durable benefit, tumor-associated TCR clones showed greater expansion in peripheral blood 3 weeks after treatment started (n of about 21, p = 0.022). Because the sample size was small (n ≈ 30) and many exploratory analyses were performed, the results are intended to be hypothesis-generating. A pretreatment peripheral blood TCR clonality below the median was linked to improved progression-free and overall survival.

Details on this clone: There is no known antigen for this receptor. It has no much larger one-base neighbor in the sample; base qualities were not kept.

Synthetic TCR analog templates were spiked into each PCR so that absolute template abundance could be estimated from read counts. TCRbeta CDR3 regions were amplified from genomic DNA with bias-controlled V and J gene primers using the immunoSEQ assay. Sequencing of rearranged TCRbeta segments was performed at approximately 20X coverage. As for how the authors treated the data: Clustering was used to correct sequencing errors, and CDR3s were annotated against IMGT so that V, D and J genes could be assigned. Out-of-frame and stop-codon sequences were excluded, and only productive TCRbeta rearrangements were used in downstream analyses. Clonality was calculated as one minus the Shannon entropy normalized by the log of the number of unique productive sequences. Clones differing between time points or between blood and tumor were identified by Fisher's exact test with Benjamini-Hochberg correction at adjusted p below 0.01. TCRdb re-hosts the immuneACCESS table, in-frame sequences only. Its copies lack some clones; in the studies checked, an unresolved V gene accounts for under half of them, and the cause for the rest is not known. Clonal size and the V and J genes are those of that table, whereas D and trimming came from the DNA. In this sample the table shows about 41,000 clones, under 90% of which occur a single time. The biggest ten clones account for roughly 18% of the sample.

The cohort included some 30 patients with locally advanced or metastatic urothelial carcinoma who were treated at Memorial Sloan Kettering on a trial protocol. Peripheral blood mononuclear cells were collected pretreatment and during treatment, at between 1 and 8 total time points per patient. The Qiagen DNeasy Blood extraction kit was used to purify genomic DNA from total PBMCs and tumor samples. Collected pretreatment and during treatment, PBMCs were isolated and stored as previously described. The sample here was PBMCs, taken around atezolizumab (anti-PD-L1) treatment. This clonotype was sampled from a man between 60 and 75 years old with urothelial cancer.

The CDR3 corresponds to CASSVDGGAANTGELFF. The DNA sequence is as follows: TGTGCCAGCAGCGTAGACGGGGGGGCCGCGAACACCGGGGAGCTGTTTTTT. Recombination connected TRBV9 to TRBJ2-2; 8 junctional bases match TRBD2. According to the germline V gene, CDR1 reads SGDLS and CDR2 reads YYNGEE. Ends trimmed: V by 0 bases, J by 0 bases; bases unmatched to a gene: 4. There are 17 amino acids in the CDR3, from cysteine to phenylalanine inclusive. The retained sequence is limited to the CDR3, 51 bases, with the frame set at the first base.